This TCR beta chain was captured in a study of cytomegalovirus exposure and HLA in healthy donors. Overall study results and limits: A prior analysis recorded that most TCR beta V segments were productive about 90% or about 30% of the time. There were 164 TCR beta chains listed as cytomegalovirus-associated. In the analysis, some V segments, TRBV6-2 and TRBV6-3 included, were excluded as indistinguishable.

The V segment lost 7 bases and the J segment 7 bases; nucleotides outside the gene matches: 7. CDR3 size: 15 residues. The germline V gene has CDR1 MNHNS and CDR2 SASEGT. About this clone itself: What it binds is unknown.

It was with 60 Vbeta and 13 Jbeta primers that the PCR ran. The data were produced by immunoSEQ multiplex PCR, yet TCRdb's version contains in-frame clones alone and is incomplete. The sample has roughly 150,000 clones, less than 85% seen once; the top ten hold 5% to 7.5%. The sequenced material came from PBMCs. The rearrangement uses TRBV6-1 and TRBJ1-4, with 12 positions matching TRBD1. The sequence was obtained from a woman in her 50s in good health and CMV-seropositive. This CDR3 reads CASTGQGASGEKLFF. In DNA form, the CDR3 reads TGTGCCAGCACGGGACAGGGGGCGTCGGGTGAAAAACTGTTTTTT.